The 21 T cell receptor beta chains presented below share a single source sample, sequenced in a study of response to subunit inactivated influenza vaccine. TCRdb itself ran the RT-PCR reads through MiXCR, one entry per CDR3 protein. The sample carries around 600,000 distinct CDR3 sequences, around 11% recorded once. This sample was also put to use in a study of T cells expressing NK-cell markers. This second report adds: Template switching by 5'RACE with UMIs generated the TCR beta cDNA.

Sequences were derived from PBMCs from blood, sampled on the day of vaccination. Receptor source: a man aged 50 to 60 who received an inactivated influenza vaccine.

This clonotype was picked up many times. The V call is TRBV4-2, the J call TRBJ2-1; no firm D call. This CDR3 region has 16 residues. CDR1 is LGHNA, CDR2 YNFKEQ, per germline. V lost 2 bases to trimming and J lost 0 bases, with 11 bases between them. CDR3 DNA sequence: TGTGCCAGCAGCCAAAGTCTCCTGAGCTCCTACAATGAGCAGTTCTTC. Protein product: CASSQSLLSSYNEQFF.

This clonotype has only a few counts. The gene calls are TRBV16 and TRBJ1-4; D not certain. The CDR3 is 13 residues long. The V and J ends lost 0 bases and 6 bases respectively, with 5 bases between them. Germline-derived CDR1 and CDR2 are KGHSY and FQNENV. The CDR3, as DNA: TGTGCCAGCAGCCAATCGGGTTATGAAAAACTGTTTTTT. It encodes CASSQSGYEKLFF.

To note about this clonotype: One end of the junction is discordant with germline, which a read error may explain. The DNA of the CDR3 is TGTGCCAGCAGCCAAGAACGGGTAGGGGGGCCCAATGAACAGTTCTTC. Protein sequence: CASSQERVGGPNEQFF. The rearrangement uses TRBV4-2 and TRBJ2-1; D may match TRBD1 or TRBD2 (6 bases each). CDR3 length equals 16 residues. The germline V gene encodes CDR1 LGHNA and CDR2 YNFKEQ.

This clonotype was seen a handful of times. The rearrangement links TRBV2 to TRBJ2-7, with 12 bases fitting TRBD1. The CDR3 totals 14 residues. From germline, CDR1 is SNHLY and CDR2 FYNNEI. J lost 4 bases, V lost 7 bases, and 5 bases had no gene match. Here the CDR3 reads CASTGTGGAYEQYF. For the CDR3, the DNA is TGTGCCAGCACCGGGACAGGGGGCGCGTACGAGCAGTACTTC.

V usage is TRBV7-8 and J usage is TRBJ2-5, with 8 nucleotides matching TRBD1. Germline values: CDR1 SGHVS, CDR2 FQNEAQ. The trim removed 2 bases at V and 5 bases at J, leaving 4 bases unmatched. The CDR3 contains 14 residues. As DNA, the CDR3 is TGTGCCAGCAGCTTACAGGGGGCGGCGGAGACCCAGTACTTC. Translating it yields CASSLQGAAETQYF.

V and J are TRBV25-1 and TRBJ2-7; tentatively, D is TRBD1 (6 bases). V was shortened by 6 bases and J by 3 bases, with 12 bases between the two germline ends. This CDR3 is 13 amino acids long. CDR1 and CDR2 from the germline V gene are MGHDK and SYGVNS. For the CDR3, the DNA is TGTGCCAGCAGCGACGACAGGAACTACGAGCAGTACTTC. Its protein product is CASSDDRNYEQYF.

A few counts support this clonotype. The chain links TRBV3-1 to TRBJ1-1, with D perhaps matching TRBD1 (6 bases). The germline V and J ends were trimmed by 7 bases and 4 bases, with 16 bases remaining between them. Germline V gives CDR1 LGHDT, CDR2 YNNKEL (reference sequence). The CDR3 spans 14 residues. CDR3 in amino acids: CASTKGGGGTEAFF. The CDR3 bases are TGTGCCAGCACCAAAGGAGGGGGTGGCACTGAAGCTTTCTTT.

This clonotype came up a few times. The gene calls are TRBV6-1 and TRBJ2-7; D is possibly TRBD1 (5 bases). Per the germline V gene, CDR1 is MNHNS and CDR2 is SASEGT. The length of the CDR3 is 14 residues. V gave up 8 bases and J gave up 0 bases, with 14 bases separating them. The CDR3 sequence: CASSSQGNSYEQYF. The CDR3 nucleotides are TGTGCCAGCTCTTCCCAGGGAAACTCCTACGAGCAGTACTTC.

This clonotype was found a few times. J is TRBJ2-1 and V is TRBV6-2 or TRBV6-3; TRBD2 matches 8 bases. CDR3 size: 15 residues. CDR1 MNHEY and CDR2 SVGEGT come from the germline V gene. V shed 7 bases and J 2 bases; nucleotides not matched to a gene: 7. Here the CDR3 reads CASNRAGAAYNEQFF. DNA of the CDR3: TGTGCCAGCAATCGAGCGGGAGCGGCCTACAATGAGCAGTTCTTC.

V and J are TRBV11-2 and TRBJ2-1; 9 bases are shared with TRBD2. In germline, CDR1 is SGHAT, CDR2 FQNNGV. This CDR3 is 17 amino acids long. V dropped 1 base and J dropped 1; count of bases not matched to a gene: 5. CDR3 protein: CASSLVPLAGSYNEQFF. DNA of the CDR3: TGTGCCAGCAGCTTAGTCCCCCTAGCGGGGTCCTACAATGAGCAGTTCTTC.

V gene TRBV28 combines with J gene TRBJ2-7; D is perhaps TRBD2 (6 bases). CDR1 and CDR2 from the germline V gene are MDHEN and SYDVKM. The CDR3 spans 14 residues. Trimming shortened V by 6 bases and J by 2 bases, and 14 bases separated the two germline ends. This CDR3 reads CASRRRDLAYEQYF. CDR3 nucleotide sequence: TGTGCCAGCAGACGAAGGGACTTGGCCTACGAGCAGTACTTC.

This clonotype showed up just a few times. The J gene is TRBJ2-7, the V gene TRBV7-2; 10 bases fit TRBD1. The V gene end was trimmed by 8 bases and the J gene end by 6 bases; junction bases not matched to a gene: 10. This CDR3 has 14 residues. Germline V gene sequence: CDR1 SGHTA, CDR2 FQGNSA. CDR3: CASGPPGTGAEQYF. CDR3 nucleotides: TGTGCCAGCGGTCCCCCGGGGACAGGGGCCGAGCAGTACTTC.

The chain is built from TRBV7-9 and TRBJ2-1; 8 positions agree with TRBD2. Unmatched junction bases numbered 8, after V lost 9 bases and J lost 7 bases. This CDR3 is 13 amino acids long. Germline assignment: CDR1 SEHNR and CDR2 FQNEAQ (reference sequence). The CDR3 DNA is TGTGCCAGTCAAGCGGGGGCCCGGAATGAGCAGTTCTTC. The encoded protein is CASQAGARNEQFF.

This clonotype was detected many times. This chain connects TRBV12-3 or TRBV12-4 to TRBJ2-7, with D possibly being TRBD1 (6 bases). The CDR3 length is 15 residues. The V gene lost 7 bases and the J gene lost 0 bases, with 16 bases spanning the gap. The CDR3 DNA is TGTGCCAGCACCGAACAGGGTGTAGGCTCCTACGAGCAGTACTTC. It is translated as CASTEQGVGSYEQYF.

This clonotype was recorded a few times. The CDR3 loop is CSARPGQTVYEQYF. CDR3 sequence (DNA): TGCAGTGCAAGGCCGGGACAGACAGTCTACGAGCAGTACTTC. The rearrangement joins TRBV20-1 to TRBJ2-7; 7 bases agree with TRBD1. In germline, CDR1 is DFQATT, CDR2 SNEGSKA (reference sequence). This CDR3 comprises 14 residues. Trimming took 6 bases from V and 3 from J; bases not matched to a gene: 11.

The chain couples TRBV20-1 to TRBJ2-5; 8 bases line up with TRBD1. The CDR3 spans 15 residues. Trimming removed 0 bases from V and 4 bases from J; junction bases left unmatched: 7. In germline, CDR1 is DFQATT, CDR2 SNEGSKA (reference sequence). CDR3 protein: CSARDLGQDIETQYF. The CDR3 DNA reads TGCAGTGCTAGAGATCTGGGACAGGACATAGAGACCCAGTACTTC.

The gene calls are TRBV29-1 and TRBJ2-3; D gene ambiguous. V was shortened by 0 bases and J by 5 bases, with 12 bases between the two germline ends. The germline CDR1 and CDR2 sequences are SQVTM and ANQGSEA. CDR3 length equals 14 residues. The CDR3 is CSVEEYNPVDTQYF. As DNA, the CDR3 is TGCAGCGTTGAAGAGTATAACCCGGTAGATACGCAGTATTTT.

V is TRBV29-1 and J is TRBJ2-1; 11 nucleotides align to TRBD2. V shed 3 bases, J shed 2 bases, and the junction held 3 bases outside the gene matches. Germline-derived CDR1 and CDR2 are SQVTM and ANQGSEA. This CDR3 spans 15 amino acids. The CDR3 here is CSVELAGGAYNEQFF. CDR3 in DNA: TGCAGCGTTGAGTTAGCGGGGGGGGCCTACAATGAGCAGTTCTTC.

This clonotype was seen more than once but under ten times. Compared with germline, one end of the junction differs, possibly owing to a read error. The rearrangement joins TRBV20-1 to TRBJ2-2; TRBD2 agrees at 10 bases. The CDR3 covers 14 residues. Germline V CDR1 and CDR2: DFQATT, SNEGSKA (reference sequence). The CDR3, as DNA: TGCAGTGCAAGAGCGGGAGGGGTCACCGGGGAGCTGTTTTTT. Translating gives CSARAGGVTGELFF.

This clonotype appeared a few times. The chain joins TRBV20-1 to TRBJ2-7; D gene uncertain. CDR3 length: 14 residues. V was cut by 4 bases and J by 2 bases, with 15 bases left in between. Germline V CDR1 and CDR2: DFQATT, SNEGSKA (reference sequence). Here the CDR3 reads CSANLHLYPYEQYF. In DNA, the CDR3 is TGCAGTGCTAATCTCCATCTCTACCCCTACGAGCAGTACTTC.

The chain uses TRBV20-1 and TRBJ1-2; the D gene is possibly TRBD1 (5 bases). Trimming removed 5 bases at V and 7 bases at J, with 20 bases between. Germline V gene sequence: CDR1 DFQATT, CDR2 SNEGSKA (reference sequence). This CDR3 is 14 amino acids long. CDR3 sequence: CSAYQGEGWGGYTF. The CDR3 DNA reads TGCAGTGCTTACCAGGGAGAAGGTTGGGGTGGCTACACCTTC.